This passage covers 21 T cell receptor beta chains from one sample sequenced in a study of blood T cell repertoires in COVID-19. Here immunoSEQ multiplex PCR was the method, and the copy in TCRdb shows in-frame clones only, minus some. The sample yields 120,000 to 150,000 clones, more than 75% seen once. Sequencing input: peripheral blood. These receptors were taken from a woman in her 50s with active or convalescent COVID-19.

V is TRBV18 and J is TRBJ2-1; a weak D match, TRBD1 (6 bases). V was shortened by 0 bases and J by 6 bases, with 9 bases between the two germline ends. The germline V gene encodes CDR1 KGHSH and CDR2 LQKENI. This CDR3 spans 14 amino acids. This CDR3 reads CASSPPQGPNEQFF. DNA of the CDR3: TGTGCCAGCTCACCACCTCAGGGGCCCAATGAGCAGTTCTTC.

As to this clone: Other DNA sequences in the same sample also yield this CDR3. The chain couples TRBV5-4 to TRBJ2-7; D ambiguous. This CDR3 comprises 13 residues. Germline CDR1 SGHNT, CDR2 YYREEE (reference sequence). V lost 0 bases and J 1 base, leaving 5 bases between the germline ends. CDR3 in DNA: TGTGCCAGCAGCTTGGACGGTTCCTACGAGCAGTACTTC. Amino acid sequence: CASSLDGSYEQYF.

This chain uses TRBV27 with TRBJ2-4; D may be TRBD2 (6 bases). V lost 4 bases to trimming and J lost 6 bases, with 10 bases between them. From germline, CDR1 is MNHEY and CDR2 SMNVEV (reference sequence). This CDR3 has 13 residues. CDR3 nucleotides: TGTGCCAGCAGTTCCAGGCGGGGAAACATTCAGTACTTC. Translating it yields CASSSRRGNIQYF.

The chain joins TRBV11-2 to TRBJ1-1, with D possibly TRBD1 on 5 matching bases. Germline values: CDR1 SGHAT, CDR2 FQNNGV. V lost 0 bases and J lost 6, with 14 bases in between. CDR3 size: 15 residues. CDR3 in amino acids: CASSLDNPGTPEAFF. The CDR3 coding sequence is TGTGCCAGCAGCTTAGACAATCCCGGGACTCCTGAAGCTTTCTTT.

The rearrangement links TRBV2 to TRBJ1-2; 9 bases match TRBD1. With 5 bases clipped from V and 2 bases from J, the junction kept 12 bases outside the gene matches. Germline lookup yields CDR1 SNHLY and CDR2 FYNNEI. This CDR3 is 17 amino acids long. For the CDR3, the DNA is TGTGCCAGCAGTTGGGCCCCGGACAGGGGTAAAAACTATGGCTACACCTTC. Translated: CASSWAPDRGKNYGYTF.

As DNA, the CDR3 is TGTGCCAGTGGAACAGGGAGCTCTGGAAACACCATATATTTT. Its translation: CASGTGSSGNTIYF. The rearrangement uses TRBV19 and TRBJ1-3, with D possibly TRBD1 on 6 matching bases. Germline V gene lookup returns CDR1 LNHDA and CDR2 SQIVND (reference sequence). Trimming pared 8 bases from V and 0 bases from J, leaving 11 bases between. The CDR3 runs to 14 residues.

The chain links TRBV3-1 (or the pseudogene TRBV3-2) to TRBJ1-6; a weak D match, TRBD1 (5 bases). The CDR3 is made up of 14 amino acids. Trimming removed 3 bases at V and 6 bases at J, with 9 bases between. The germline gives CDR1 LGHDT, CDR2 YNNKEL (reference sequence). The CDR3 loop is CASSQGTINSPLHF. The CDR3, as DNA: TGTGCCAGCAGCCAGGGGACTATTAATTCACCCCTCCACTTT.

The CDR3 nucleotides are TGTGCCAGCAGTACGCTAGCGGGAACCTACAATGAGCAGTTCTTC. Its protein product is CASSTLAGTYNEQFF. The chain uses TRBV6-2 or TRBV6-3 and TRBJ2-1, with 9 bases identical to TRBD2. With 5 bases clipped from V and 2 bases from J, the junction kept 4 bases outside the gene matches. CDR1 is MNHEY, CDR2 SVGEGT, per germline. This CDR3 is built from 15 residues.

The V call is TRBV9, the J call TRBJ2-7, with D tentatively TRBD2 (5 bases). CDR3 size: 14 residues. Trimming took off 0 bases at V and 3 bases at J, with 10 bases between the two ends. CDR1 is SGDLS, CDR2 YYNGEE, per germline. The CDR3 DNA reads TGTGCCAGCAGCGTAGAACAAGGAGGCTACGAGCAGTACTTC. Its protein product is CASSVEQGGYEQYF.

The rearrangement links TRBV29-1 to TRBJ2-5, with TRBD2 matching 14 bases. J lost 5 bases, V lost 5 bases, and 7 bases had no gene match. Looked up from germline, CDR1 is SQVTM and CDR2 is ANQGSEA. The CDR3 sequence is 15 residues long. The CDR3 DNA follows: TGCAGCGTTCGGACTAGCGGGAGGAGGGGGGAGACCCAGTACTTC. Its protein is CSVRTSGRRGETQYF. The full variable domain, completed using reference TRBV29-1 and TRBJ2-5, is SAVISQKPSRDICQRGTSLTIQCQVDSQVTMMFWYRQQPGQSLTLIATANQGSEATYESGFVIDKFPISRPNLTFSTLTVSNMSPEDSSIYLCSVRTSGRRGETQYFGPGTRLLVL.

The V call is TRBV27, the J call TRBJ2-2; D call uncertain. Trimming left V 4 bases short and J 6 bases short, with 3 bases between. This CDR3 is built from 11 residues. Looked up from germline, CDR1 is MNHEY and CDR2 is SMNVEV (reference sequence). CDR3: CASSSSGELFF. The CDR3 region has the DNA TGTGCCAGCAGTTCGTCCGGGGAGCTGTTTTTT.

V usage is TRBV18 and J usage is TRBJ2-1, with D uncertain. CDR1 and CDR2 (germline): KGHSH, LQKENI. V shed 0 bases and J shed 2 bases, with 14 bases lying between them. CDR3 length: 17 residues. This CDR3 is CASSPPSFENPYNEQFF. As DNA, the CDR3 is TGTGCCAGCTCACCACCGAGTTTTGAGAACCCCTACAATGAGCAGTTCTTC.

The V call is TRBV29-1, the J call TRBJ2-7; TRBD2 agrees at 7 bases. The CDR3 sequence is 15 residues long. Germline CDR1 reads SQVTM; CDR2 reads ANQGSEA. V shed 6 bases, J shed 2 bases, and the junction held 13 bases outside the gene matches. CDR3 bases: TGCAGCGTCGCCTCCTCTAACGGGGGGACCTACGAGCAGTACTTC. Amino acid sequence: CSVASSNGGTYEQYF.

The chain links TRBV6-6 to TRBJ1-2; D is perhaps TRBD1 (6 bases). In germline, CDR1 is MNHNY, CDR2 SVGAGI (reference sequence). V was shortened by 5 bases and J by 6 bases, with 13 bases between the two germline ends. This CDR3 contains 13 residues. CDR3 bases: TGTGCCAGCAGTCCGCGACAGGTACATGGCTACACCTTC. This sequence encodes CASSPRQVHGYTF.

The rearrangement uses TRBV3-1 (or the pseudogene TRBV3-2) and TRBJ1-5, with D possibly TRBD1 on 6 matching bases. The CDR3 has 16 residues. Germline values: CDR1 LGHDT, CDR2 YNNKEL (reference sequence). With 1 base removed from V and 4 bases from J, the gap between germline ends came to 14 bases. The CDR3 coding sequence is TGTGCCAGCAGCCAAGCAGGGGCAGGGTCAAATCAGCCCCAGCATTTT. Its protein is CASSQAGAGSNQPQHF.

The CDR3 is CASSHVAASSYNEQFF. The CDR3, as DNA: TGTGCCAGCAGTCACGTAGCGGCAAGCTCCTACAATGAGCAGTTCTTC. J is TRBJ2-1 and V is TRBV7-9; D perhaps matches TRBD2 (6 bases). Trimming removed 6 bases from V and 0 bases from J, with 15 bases in between. The length of the CDR3 is 16 residues. Germline values: CDR1 SEHNR, CDR2 FQNEAQ (reference sequence).

The rearrangement joins TRBV9 to TRBJ1-5, with D perhaps matching TRBD1 (6 bases). CDR3 length: 14 amino acids. Germline CDR1 SGDLS, CDR2 YYNGEE. V was pared by 0 bases and J by 6 bases, with 10 bases between. CDR3 nucleotides: TGTGCCAGCAGCGTAGGACAGGATCCTCAGCCCCAGCATTTT. This codes for CASSVGQDPQPQHF. The full variable domain, completed using reference TRBV9 and TRBJ1-5, is DSGVTQTPKHLITATGQRVTLRCSPRSGDLSVYWYQQSLDQGLQFLIQYYNGEERAKGNILERFSAQQFPDLHSELNLSSLELGDSALYFCASSVGQDPQPQHFGDGTRLSIL.

The chain uses TRBV7-9 and TRBJ2-7, with no clear D. V dropped 4 bases and J dropped 5 bases, with 6 bases sitting between them. From germline, CDR1 is SEHNR and CDR2 FQNEAQ (reference sequence). The length of the CDR3 is 11 residues. CDR3 nucleotide sequence: TGTGCCAGCAGCTATTCTAACGAGCAGTACTTC. It encodes CASSYSNEQYF.

V is TRBV6-5 and J is TRBJ1-5; D unclear. Trimming stripped 7 bases from V and 4 bases from J, with 11 bases between. This CDR3 is built from 13 residues. Looked up from germline, CDR1 is MNHEY and CDR2 is SVGAGI. The CDR3 protein is CASTLTENQPQHF. In nucleotides, the CDR3 is TGTGCCAGCACCTTAACAGAGAATCAGCCCCAGCATTTT.

The chain couples TRBV11-3 to TRBJ2-2, with D possibly matching TRBD1 (6 bases). Germline V CDR1 and CDR2: SGHNT, YENEEA. The CDR3 spans 18 residues. The germline V and J ends were trimmed by 2 bases and 4 bases, with 20 bases remaining between them. CDR3 coding DNA: TGTGCCAGCAGCTTACGGTCAGGACAGAAATTTGGCACCGGGGAGCTGTTTTTT. Protein sequence: CASSLRSGQKFGTGELFF.

V usage is TRBV29-1 and J usage is TRBJ1-1; 7 nucleotides align to TRBD1. Germline lookup yields CDR1 SQVTM and CDR2 ANQGSEA. Trimming removed 7 bases from V and 5 bases from J; junction bases left unmatched: 7. The CDR3 length is 12 residues. The DNA for the CDR3 is TGCAGCGGGAACAGGGGTGCGACTGAAGCTTTCTTT. Encoded protein: CSGNRGATEAFF.